Presented here are 6 T cell receptor beta chains from one specimen sequenced in a study of blood T cell repertoires in COVID-19. The method was immunoSEQ multiplex PCR; TCRdb's version includes in-frame clones alone and lacks a portion of them. This sample carries about 130,000 clones, about 80% of them seen once, and the ten largest clones take roughly a tenth. The sequenced sample was peripheral blood. The receptors were gathered from a human donor in a cohort sampled during active COVID-19.

This clone was recorded a few times. This sequence joins TRBV5-5 and TRBJ1-6; possible D gene TRBD1, 5 bases. Germline CDR1 and CDR2: SGHKS and YYEKEE (reference sequence). CDR3 length: 13 amino acids. The V end lost 2 bases, the J end lost 13 bases, and 13 bases lay between the germline ends. In DNA, the CDR3 is TGTGCCAGCAGCTTTGGGGCAGAATTCCCCCTCCACTTT. Its protein product is CASSFGAEFPLHF.

CDR3 coding DNA: TGTGCCACCAGTGATTTTAATCTCCTTAGCGGGGGGGCGAACACCGGGGAGCTGTTTTTT. Amino acid sequence: CATSDFNLLSGGANTGELFF. The chain couples TRBV24-1 to TRBJ2-2; 11 bases match TRBD2. J gave up 0 bases and V 1 base, and 9 bases lay outside the gene matches. The CDR3 contains 20 residues. CDR1 is KGHDR, CDR2 SFDVKD, per germline.

This chain connects TRBV25-1 to TRBJ2-7, with TRBD2 matching over 12 bases. The V segment lost 1 base and the J segment 0 bases; nucleotides outside the gene matches: 4. The CDR3 runs 17 residues. Germline V lookup: CDR1 MGHDK, CDR2 SYGVNS. The CDR3: CASSESRLAGDSYEQYF. In DNA form, the CDR3 reads TGTGCCAGCAGTGAATCCCGACTAGCGGGGGACTCCTACGAGCAGTACTTC.

The V and J genes are TRBV5-1 and TRBJ1-1, with 9 bases matching TRBD1. V lost 4 bases to trimming and J lost 1 base; unmatched junction nucleotides: 8. Per germline, CDR1 SGHRS and CDR2 YFSETQ. The CDR3 runs to 16 residues. Here the CDR3 reads CASSTTGTGTNTEAFF. As DNA, the CDR3 is TGCGCCAGCAGCACAACCGGGACAGGGACGAACACTGAAGCTTTCTTT.

This chain joins TRBV7-9 and TRBJ2-7; 9 bases map to TRBD1. Germline CDR1 and CDR2: SEHNR and FQNEAQ (reference sequence). CDR3 length: 14 residues. Trimming took 3 bases from V and 7 from J; bases not matched to a gene: 7. Written as DNA, the CDR3 is TGTGCCAGCAGCTTCGGGACAGGGAGGAGGGAGCAGTACTTC. Translated, it gives CASSFGTGRREQYF.

The chain links TRBV18 to TRBJ2-7; 11 bases are a match to TRBD1. The CDR3 contains 15 residues. With V trimmed by 3 bases and J by 4 bases, 5 bases remained unmatched. From germline, CDR1 is KGHSH and CDR2 LQKENI. The CDR3 sequence is CASSPLGQGAYEQYF. CDR3 DNA sequence: TGTGCCAGCTCACCGCTCGGACAGGGGGCTTACGAGCAGTACTTC.